This note documents a single T cell receptor (beta chain) sequence. Living in about 25 US areas, the participants were between about 18 and 95 years of age. Clinical histories supplied by participants themselves formed the basis of cohort assignment. Each recovered donor of Cohort 3 presented with two negative PCRs, clearance, or symptom resolution. Germline assignment: CDR1 PRHDT and CDR2 FYEKMQ (reference sequence). V shed 8 bases and J shed 2 bases, with 9 bases lying between them. The CDR3 has 12 residues. Under the authors' procedure: For nucleated cells, counts were estimated from reference gene primer amplification. Sequenced by immunoSEQ multiplex PCR; TCRdb stores in-frame clones only, minus some. The V and J calls and the clone size are those of that table, but D and trimming were determined from the DNA. This table has some 510,000 clones, over 75% appearing once. These data originate in a study of blood T cell repertoires in COVID-19.

Sequenced: PBMCs or T cells enriched from blood (not recorded which). This clonotype originated in a woman in her 40s who had recovered from COVID-19. The J gene is TRBJ2-5, the V gene TRBV13; the D is unclear. The CDR3 coding sequence is TGTGCCAGCGCCAGGAATCAAGAGACCCAGTACTTC. Protein: CASARNQETQYF.